Listed here is a single T cell receptor (beta chain). Ophthalmopathy patients had moderate-to-severe active disease, CAS ≥3, NOSPECS ≥4, and disease duration under 3 months. Uncontrolled infection, other autoimmune disease, pregnancy or lactation disqualified patients from enrolment. In making diagnoses, clinical symptoms, serum thyroxine and TRAb, thyroid ultrasound and orbital computed tomography were all used. The data derive from a study of T cells in Graves' hyperthyroidism and ophthalmopathy. Study information: The authors collected peripheral blood at initial diagnosis, before any treatment.

The germline V and J ends were trimmed by 3 bases and 7 bases, with 16 bases remaining between them. The CDR3 is 15 amino acids. Germline CDR1 KGHSH, CDR2 LQKENI. TCR beta CDR3 regions were amplified from RNA transcripts. Initially, a first-round RT-PCR of the TCR CDR3 employed the HTBI primer set. One entry per CDR3 protein results from TCRdb running MiXCR on the multiplex PCR reads. Among about 600,000 distinct CDR3 sequences, 15% to 20% were seen once, and the ten largest hold 2.5% to 4%. The receptor was derived from a middle-aged woman with Graves' ophthalmopathy. The V call is TRBV18, the J call TRBJ2-1, with a tentative D call TRBD1 (6 bases). The sample comprised blood. CDR3 DNA: TGTGCCAGCTCACCCCCCCCGGACAGACTTAATGAGCAGTTCTTC. Protein: CASSPPPDRLNEQFF.